This TCR beta chain was found in a study of blood T cells in healthy people across ages (dated by TCRdb to about 2015). Regarding the research as a whole: In model experiments, template switching captured roughly one uniquely barcoded TCR beta cDNA molecule for every two T cells. Using the same blood draw, the study looked at two additional independent replicas of 1 million unique cDNA reads for two donors, one aged 18 to 29 and the other aged 80 or older. To avoid experimental bias, donors of different ages were distributed randomly across sequencing lanes. Using deep sequencing normalized with unique cDNA molecular identifiers, the study measured how TCR beta repertoire diversity changes with age. Donors were grouped into four age groups: young (average roughly 15 years), middle-aged (39), aged (approximately 67) and long-lived (approximately 75). Overall results and qualifications from the work: Because the CMV infection status of the donors was unknown, age-related changes in expanded clonotypes may potentially have been confounded. Observed TCR beta diversity correlated strongly with the percentage of naive T cells measured by flow cytometry. Observed TCR beta diversity per million T cells fell roughly linearly with age, and a significant reduction was already apparent by age around 44. Because profiling used bulk unsorted PBMCs, naive and antigen-experienced compartments could not be compared conclusively. Estimates of total diversity based on one million sequenced T cells were considered lower bounds and underestimates. Compared with the aged group, more naive CD4+ T cells, fewer expanded clones and increased TCR diversity were shown by the long-lived group, suggesting age selection.

From the germline V gene (reference sequence), CDR1 is MNHEY and CDR2 is SMNVEV. V is pared back by 5 bases and J by 2 bases, with 13 bases lying between the germline termini. The CDR3 holds 16 amino acids from the cysteine to the phenylalanine. Of the read, only the CDR3 DNA is kept; its 48 bases are in frame from base 1. The donors were some 36 Caucasian individuals from Russia, aged about 6 to 95 years, who were systemically healthy. Each donor gave ten milliliters of peripheral blood, collected into EDTA-treated Vacutainer tubes. PBMCs were isolated by Ficoll-Paque density-gradient centrifugation, with at least 6 million obtained per sample. Trizol reagent was used to extract total RNA from the PBMCs, yielding at least 5.5 micrograms per sample. Naive CD45RAhigh/CD27high T cell percentages were measured by flow cytometry on a PBMC aliquot from every donor. The receptor library was made with 5' RACE. Sequencing was carried out with an Illumina HiSeq 2500. The second PCR ran for roughly 7 to 11 cycles and used a J-beta primer mix along with a sample-barcoded 5' primer. Each TCR beta cDNA molecule received a unique molecular identifier from a template-switch 5' adaptor carrying 12 random nucleotides. At least 2.5 million CDR3-containing paired-end reads were obtained from each sample. The Mint cDNA synthesis kit, primed by a TRBC-specific oligonucleotide, was used to synthesize first-strand cDNA from all RNA. All cDNA was treated with uracil-DNA glycosylase and then went through a first 18-cycle PCR with the universal primers M1SS and BC2_uni_R. For the original study's pipeline: For normalization, 1 million high-quality reads were randomly selected from each sample, with every read carrying a distinct molecular identifier. Reads sharing molecular identifiers were discarded rather than binned into consensus sequences. CDR3 identification, clonotype clustering and error correction used MiTCR with a Q25 quality threshold and the strictest error-elimination algorithm. A nonparametric unseen species model with Euler transformation was used to estimate a lower bound on total TCR beta diversity. The raw public reads went through TCRdb reprocessing: fastp at Q25, MiXCR clone calling, in-frame beta chains kept. CDR3 protein duplicates are merged, each entry listing the most common genes and DNA. For this entry, the V and J calls and clone size follow TCRdb and not the study's own pipeline. A total of about 1.7 million distinct CDR3 sequences appear in this sample, under 30% of them only once. More than 6% of the sample lies in the top ten.

Concerning this clonotype itself: The antigen it binds to is not known. No per-base quality is available; no much larger clone lies one base away.

The receptor chain draws on TRBV27 and TRBJ2-6; the D gene is perhaps TRBD2, from 7 matching bases. Sequencing was done on a sample of blood. The sequence was obtained from a woman younger than 45 in good health. The sequenced DNA is TGTGCCAGCAGTCCGGTAGGGGGGGCTGGGGCCAACGTCCTGACTTTC. Translated, it reads CASSPVGGAGANVLTF.